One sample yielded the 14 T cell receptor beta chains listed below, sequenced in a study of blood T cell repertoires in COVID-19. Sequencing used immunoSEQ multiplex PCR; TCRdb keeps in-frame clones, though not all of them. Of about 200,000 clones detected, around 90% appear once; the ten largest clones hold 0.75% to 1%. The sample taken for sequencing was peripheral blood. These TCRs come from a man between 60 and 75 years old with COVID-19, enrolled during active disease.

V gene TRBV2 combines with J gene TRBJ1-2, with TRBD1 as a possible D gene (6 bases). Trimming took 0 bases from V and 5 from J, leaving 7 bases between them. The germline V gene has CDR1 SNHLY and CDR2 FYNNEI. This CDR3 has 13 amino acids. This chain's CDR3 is CASSEAGQYGYTF. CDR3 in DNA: TGTGCCAGCAGTGAAGCAGGACAGTATGGCTACACCTTC.

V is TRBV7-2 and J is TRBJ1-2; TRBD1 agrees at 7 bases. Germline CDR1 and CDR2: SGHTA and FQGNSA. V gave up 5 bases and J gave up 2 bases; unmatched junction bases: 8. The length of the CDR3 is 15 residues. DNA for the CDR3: TGTGCCAGCAGCACCTACAACAGGGGAAACTATGGCTACACCTTC. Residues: CASSTYNRGNYGYTF. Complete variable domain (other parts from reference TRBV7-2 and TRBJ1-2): GAGVSQSPSNKVTEKGKDVELRCDPISGHTALYWYRQSLGQGLEFLIYFQGNSAPDKSGLPSDRFSAERTGGSVSTLTIQRTQQEDSAVYLCASSTYNRGNYGYTFGSGTRLTVV.

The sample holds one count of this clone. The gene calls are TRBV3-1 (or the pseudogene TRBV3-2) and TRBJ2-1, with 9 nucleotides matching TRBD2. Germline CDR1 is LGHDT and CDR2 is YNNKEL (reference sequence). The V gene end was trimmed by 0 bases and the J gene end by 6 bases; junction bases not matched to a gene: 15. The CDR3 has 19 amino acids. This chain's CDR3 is CASSQDQVWEAGGPNEQFF. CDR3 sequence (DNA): TGTGCCAGCAGCCAAGATCAGGTTTGGGAAGCGGGGGGCCCCAATGAGCAGTTCTTC.

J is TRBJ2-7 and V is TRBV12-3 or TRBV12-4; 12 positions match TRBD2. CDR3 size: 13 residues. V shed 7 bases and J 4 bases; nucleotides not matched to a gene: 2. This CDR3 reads CASNLAGGYEQYF. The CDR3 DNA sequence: TGTGCCAGCAACCTAGCGGGGGGGTACGAGCAGTACTTC.

CDR3 nucleotides: TGCGCCAGCAGCACACAGGGTATCGCGAACACCGGGGAGCTGTTTTTT. Its protein product is CASSTQGIANTGELFF. The genes are TRBV5-1 and TRBJ2-2; maybe TRBD1 (6 bases). The germline V and J ends were trimmed by 4 bases and 0 bases, with 13 bases remaining between them. Germline CDR1 is SGHRS and CDR2 is YFSETQ. There are 16 residues in the CDR3. The variable domain in full, with the rest retrieved from reference TRBV5-1 and TRBJ2-2, is KAGVTQTPRYLIKTRGQQVTLSCSPISGHRSVSWYQQTPGQGLQFLFEYFSETQRNKGNFPGRFSGRQFSNSRSEMNVSTLELGDSALYLCASSTQGIANTGELFFGEGSRLTVL.

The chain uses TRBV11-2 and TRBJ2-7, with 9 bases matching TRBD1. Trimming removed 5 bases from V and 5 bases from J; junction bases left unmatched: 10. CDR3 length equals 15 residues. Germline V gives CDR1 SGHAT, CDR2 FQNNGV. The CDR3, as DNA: TGTGCCAGCAGCGTCTCGGGACAGGGAGGGAACGAGCAGTACTTC. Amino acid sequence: CASSVSGQGGNEQYF.

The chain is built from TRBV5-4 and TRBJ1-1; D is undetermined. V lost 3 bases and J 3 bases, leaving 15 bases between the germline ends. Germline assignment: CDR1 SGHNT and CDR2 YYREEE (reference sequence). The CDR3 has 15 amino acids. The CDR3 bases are TGTGCCAGCAGCTCCGCGGGAAGCTCGCACACTGAAGCTTTCTTT. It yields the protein CASSSAGSSHTEAFF.

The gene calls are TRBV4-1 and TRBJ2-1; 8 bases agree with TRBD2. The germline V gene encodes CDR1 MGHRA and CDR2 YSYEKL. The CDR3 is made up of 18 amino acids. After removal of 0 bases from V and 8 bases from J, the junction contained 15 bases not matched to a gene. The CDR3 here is CASSQDRPPQETSDEQFF. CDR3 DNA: TGCGCCAGCAGCCAAGATCGCCCCCCCCAGGAGACTAGCGATGAGCAGTTCTTC.

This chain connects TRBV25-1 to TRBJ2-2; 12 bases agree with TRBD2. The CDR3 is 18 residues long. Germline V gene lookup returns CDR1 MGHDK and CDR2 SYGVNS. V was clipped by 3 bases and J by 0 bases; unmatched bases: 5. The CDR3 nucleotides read TGTGCCAGCAGTGAGACGACTAGCGGGAGATCGAACACCGGGGAGCTGTTTTTT. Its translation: CASSETTSGRSNTGELFF.

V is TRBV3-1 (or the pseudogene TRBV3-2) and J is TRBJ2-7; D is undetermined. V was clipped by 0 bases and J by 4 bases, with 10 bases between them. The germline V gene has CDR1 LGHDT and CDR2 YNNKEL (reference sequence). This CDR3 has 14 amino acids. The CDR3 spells CASSQDTAAYEQYF. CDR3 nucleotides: TGTGCCAGCAGCCAAGATACGGCAGCGTACGAGCAGTACTTC.

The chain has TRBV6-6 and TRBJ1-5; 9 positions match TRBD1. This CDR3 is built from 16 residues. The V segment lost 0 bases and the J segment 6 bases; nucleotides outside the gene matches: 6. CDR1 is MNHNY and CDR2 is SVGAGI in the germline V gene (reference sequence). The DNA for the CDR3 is TGTGCCAGCAGTTACTCGGGACAGGGATTTGGTCAGCCCCAGCATTTT. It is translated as CASSYSGQGFGQPQHF.

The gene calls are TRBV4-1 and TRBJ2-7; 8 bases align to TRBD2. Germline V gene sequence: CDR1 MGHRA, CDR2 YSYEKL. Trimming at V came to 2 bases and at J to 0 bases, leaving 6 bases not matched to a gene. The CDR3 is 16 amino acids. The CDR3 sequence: CASSQTERGSSYEQYF. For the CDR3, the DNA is TGCGCCAGCAGCCAAACAGAGCGGGGGAGCTCCTACGAGCAGTACTTC.

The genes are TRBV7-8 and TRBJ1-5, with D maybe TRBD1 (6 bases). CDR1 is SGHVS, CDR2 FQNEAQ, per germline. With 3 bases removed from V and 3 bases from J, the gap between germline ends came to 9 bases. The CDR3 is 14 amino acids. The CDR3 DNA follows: TGTGCCAGCAGCTTCGCAGGGGACAATCAGCCCCAGCATTTT. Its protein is CASSFAGDNQPQHF.

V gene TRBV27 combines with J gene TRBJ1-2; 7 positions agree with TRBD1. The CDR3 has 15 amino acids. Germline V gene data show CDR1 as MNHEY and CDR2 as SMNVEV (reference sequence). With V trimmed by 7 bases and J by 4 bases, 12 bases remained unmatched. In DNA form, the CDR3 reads TGTGCCAGCACATTAAGACAGGGCTGGGTCTATGGCTACACCTTC. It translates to CASTLRQGWVYGYTF.